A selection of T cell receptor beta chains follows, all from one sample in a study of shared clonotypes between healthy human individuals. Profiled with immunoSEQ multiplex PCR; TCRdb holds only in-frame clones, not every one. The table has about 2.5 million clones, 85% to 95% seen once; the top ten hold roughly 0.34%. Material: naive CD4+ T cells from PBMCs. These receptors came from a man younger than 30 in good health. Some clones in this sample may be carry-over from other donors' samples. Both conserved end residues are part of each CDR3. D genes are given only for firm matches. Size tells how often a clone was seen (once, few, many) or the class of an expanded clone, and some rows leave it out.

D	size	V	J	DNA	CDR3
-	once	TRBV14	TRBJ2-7	TGTGCCAGCAGCCAAGCCCGGGCGGGACCTCGGGAGCAGTACTTC	CASSQARAGPREQYF
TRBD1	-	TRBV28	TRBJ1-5	TGTGCCAGCAGCTCGGACAGGAATCAGCCCCAGCATTTT	CASSSDRNQPQHF
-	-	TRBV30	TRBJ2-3	TGTGCCTGGAGTTACCGAGGGGCGGGGGATACGCAGTATTTT	CAWSYRGAGDTQYF
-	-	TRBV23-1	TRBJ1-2	TGCGCCAGGGCCCCGGCCAGGGCCTATGGCTACACCTTC	CARAPARAYGYTF
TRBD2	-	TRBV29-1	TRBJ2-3	TGCAGCGCTGGACTAGCGGGAGTTCCCGATACGCAGTATTTT	CSAGLAGVPDTQYF
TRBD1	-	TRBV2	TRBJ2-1	TGTGCCAGCAGGCCCGGGACAGGGCCACACAATGAGCAGTTCTTC	CASRPGTGPHNEQFF
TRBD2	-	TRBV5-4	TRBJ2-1	TGTGCCAGCAGCCGAGGGACTAGCGGGAGACGTTCCAATGAGCAGTTCTTC	CASSRGTSGRRSNEQFF
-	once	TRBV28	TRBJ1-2	TGTGCCAGCACTGCCGGGACATCCTATGGGGGCTACACCTTC	CASTAGTSYGGYTF
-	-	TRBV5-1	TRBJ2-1	TGCGCCAGCAGCTTGCAGGTGAGCTCCTACAATGAGCAGTTCTTC	CASSLQVSSYNEQFF
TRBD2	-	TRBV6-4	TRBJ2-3	TGTGCCAGCAGTGACTCCGGCGGGAGTGAAGATACGCAGTATTTT	CASSDSGGSEDTQYF
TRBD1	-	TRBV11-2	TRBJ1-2	TGTGCCAGCAGCGGGGGGACAGGGCCTTATGGCTACACCTTC	CASSGGTGPYGYTF
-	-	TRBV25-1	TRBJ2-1	TGTGCCAGCAGCCCATTAGGGCAGCGCAAGGAGGGGAATGAGCAGTTCTTC	CASSPLGQRKEGNEQFF
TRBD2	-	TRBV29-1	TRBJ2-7	TGCAGCGTTGATGGCCCCGGGCTAGCGGGAGGGGGCGAGCAGTACTTC	CSVDGPGLAGGGEQYF
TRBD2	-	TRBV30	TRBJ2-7	TGTGCCTCCGGGGGGAGGGGTTGGGACGAGCAGTACTTC	CASGGRGWDEQYF
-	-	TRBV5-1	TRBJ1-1	TGCGCCAGCAGCCTGGGACGGGAGAACACTGAAGCTTTCTTT	CASSLGRENTEAFF
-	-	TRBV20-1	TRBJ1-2	TGCAGCGTTAGACGGGACTATGGCTACACCTTC	CSVRRDYGYTF
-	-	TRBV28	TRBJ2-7	TGTGCCAGCAGTTCCCCCGGTGGGGCGTCCTACGAGCAGTACTTC	CASSSPGGASYEQYF
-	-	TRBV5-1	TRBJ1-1	TGCGCCAGCAGCTCTGGACGGGGGAACACTGAAGCTTTCTTT	CASSSGRGNTEAFF
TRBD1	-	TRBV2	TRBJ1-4	TGTGCCAGCAGCCCAGGGGGCGCGGTTGAAAAACTGTTTTTT	CASSPGGAVEKLFF
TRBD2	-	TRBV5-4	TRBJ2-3	TGTGCCAGCAGCTCGCCGGCAGCGGGAAGCACAGATACGCAGTATTTT	CASSSPAAGSTDTQYF
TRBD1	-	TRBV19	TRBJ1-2	TGTGCCAGTAGTATAGGGGACAGGTTTAACTATGGCTACACCTTC	CASSIGDRFNYGYTF